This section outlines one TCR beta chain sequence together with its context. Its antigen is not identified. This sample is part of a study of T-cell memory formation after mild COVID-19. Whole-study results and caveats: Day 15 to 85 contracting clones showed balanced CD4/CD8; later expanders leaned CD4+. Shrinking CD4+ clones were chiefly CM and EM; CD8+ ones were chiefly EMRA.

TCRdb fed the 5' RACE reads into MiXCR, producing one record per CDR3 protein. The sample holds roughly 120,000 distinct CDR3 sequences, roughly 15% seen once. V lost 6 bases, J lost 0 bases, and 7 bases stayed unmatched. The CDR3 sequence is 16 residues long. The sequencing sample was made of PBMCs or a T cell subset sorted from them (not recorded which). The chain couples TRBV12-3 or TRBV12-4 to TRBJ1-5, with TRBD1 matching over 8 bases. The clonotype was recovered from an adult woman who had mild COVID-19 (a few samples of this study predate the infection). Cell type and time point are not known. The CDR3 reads CASRITGGYSNQPQHF. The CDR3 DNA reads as TGTGCCAGCAGGATAACAGGGGGTTATAGCAATCAGCCCCAGCATTTT.